Each of the 11 T cell receptor beta chains below was sequenced from the same sample in a study of CD8+ T cells in alopecia areata listed by TCRdb under 2018. The label giving this sample's time point can be read as: approximately 4 weeks on oral tofacitinib. Explained via the paper, the treatment or condition label denotes: oral pan-JAK inhibitor, 5-10 mg twice daily. Library construction relied on the immunoSEQ multiplex PCR assay. For TCR sequencing, RNA was extracted from every sample and reverse transcribed into cDNA to serve as template. TCRdb carries this immuneACCESS record with in-frame sequences only. Its versions omit some clonotypes, under half of them owing to an unresolved V gene in the studies checked, with the rest unexplained. A total of about 140,000 clones appear in this sample, approximately 90% of them only once. Over 10% of the sample is in the top ten clones. The sequences come from CD8+ T cells sorted from blood, collected at week 4, from a patient treated with tofacitinib. The receptors shown here come from a human donor with alopecia areata.

The chain carries TRBV29-1 and TRBJ2-7; D could derive from TRBD1 or TRBD2 (5 bases each). Trimming stripped 6 bases from V and 2 bases from J, with 14 bases between. CDR1 and CDR2 from the germline V gene are SQVTM and ANQGSEA. CDR3 length equals 13 residues. The CDR3 protein is CSVGTVNTYEQYF. CDR3 DNA sequence: TGCAGCGTCGGGACGGTAAATACCTACGAGCAGTACTTC.

The rearrangement joins TRBV27 to TRBJ2-1; 9 positions match TRBD2. V shed 4 bases and J 2 bases; nucleotides not matched to a gene: 15. The CDR3 has 19 amino acids. CDR1 and CDR2 from the germline V gene are MNHEY and SMNVEV (reference sequence). CDR3 residues: CASSSITGTSSLTYNEQFF. The CDR3 DNA is TGTGCCAGCAGTTCAATTACCGGGACTAGCAGCCTTACCTACAATGAGCAGTTCTTC.

The CDR3 DNA is TGTGCCAGCAGTGAATCCGGGGGGCTATACGAGCAGTACTTC. This gives the protein CASSESGGLYEQYF. V gene TRBV25-1 combines with J gene TRBJ2-7, with D perhaps matching TRBD2 (7 bases). With 1 base removed from V and 4 bases from J, the gap between germline ends came to 11 bases. The CDR3 length is 14 residues. Per germline, CDR1 MGHDK and CDR2 SYGVNS.

The chain carries TRBV29-1 and TRBJ2-7; tentatively, D is TRBD2 (6 bases). CDR1 is SQVTM, CDR2 ANQGSEA, per germline. The CDR3 contains 13 residues. The V end was cut by 6 bases, the J end by 2 bases, with 14 bases between. CDR3 sequence: CSVGVAAAYEQYF. The DNA for the CDR3 is TGCAGCGTGGGTGTAGCGGCGGCCTACGAGCAGTACTTC.

A single count supports this clone. The chain joins TRBV7-6 to TRBJ2-1; TRBD2 might be the D (5 bases). Trimming removed 1 base at V and 0 bases at J, with 25 bases between. The CDR3 runs 21 residues. Germline assignment: CDR1 SGHVS and CDR2 FNYEAQ. CDR3 nucleotides: TGTGCCAGCAGCTTAGTTGACCAGGCAAATGTAGCGCTGAGCTCCTACAATGAGCAGTTCTTC. Translation: CASSLVDQANVALSSYNEQFF.

CDR3 in amino acids: CASSQEQTAAAYYEQYF. The CDR3 DNA follows: TGTGCCAGCAGCCAAGAACAGACAGCGGCCGCCTACTACGAGCAGTACTTC. The rearrangement uses TRBV4-2 and TRBJ2-7, with D possibly being TRBD1 or TRBD2 (5 bases each). The V gene's germline CDR1 is LGHNA and CDR2 YNFKEQ. CDR3 size: 17 residues. Trimming cost V 0 bases and J 3 bases, with 18 bases left between them.

This clone was detected only a few times. Other nucleotide sequences in the sample specify the same CDR3. This chain connects TRBV9 to TRBJ1-1; a possible D gene is TRBD1 (5 bases). The CDR3 runs to 13 residues. Trimming took off 0 bases at V and 3 bases at J, with 6 bases between the two ends. CDR1 and CDR2 (germline): SGDLS, YYNGEE. The CDR3 loop is CASSVGGDTEAFF. CDR3 coding DNA: TGTGCCAGCAGCGTAGGGGGGGACACTGAAGCTTTCTTT. Supplemented by reference TRBV9 and TRBJ1-1, the full variable domain reads DSGVTQTPKHLITATGQRVTLRCSPRSGDLSVYWYQQSLDQGLQFLIQYYNGEERAKGNILERFSAQQFPDLHSELNLSSLELGDSALYFCASSVGGDTEAFFGQGTRLTVV.

The chain has TRBV30 and TRBJ2-2; 11 bases line up with TRBD1. Germline V CDR1 and CDR2: GTSNPN, SVGIG (reference sequence). This CDR3 is built from 16 residues. Unmatched junction bases numbered 4, after V lost 1 base and J lost 3 bases. The CDR3 region has the DNA TGTGCCTGGAGTGATCCGGGACAGGGGGACACCGGGGAGCTGTTTTTT. Translated, it gives CAWSDPGQGDTGELFF.

This clone was counted only a few times. The chain carries TRBV19 and TRBJ2-7; D might be TRBD2 (5 bases). Germline CDR1 and CDR2: LNHDA and SQIVND (reference sequence). Trimming removed 1 base at V and 2 bases at J, with 9 bases between. The CDR3 length is 14 residues. CDR3 nucleotides: TGTGCCAGTAGTATAGGCGGAGGAGCCTACGAGCAGTACTTC. It codes for CASSIGGGAYEQYF.

The chain links TRBV2 to TRBJ1-5; D not certain. V was cut by 7 bases and J by 6 bases, with 13 bases left in between. The CDR3 extends over 13 amino acids. Looked up from germline, CDR1 is SNHLY and CDR2 is FYNNEI. DNA for the CDR3: TGTGCCAGCACTCGAGGTGGTCGTCAGCCCCAGCATTTT. It codes for CASTRGGRQPQHF.

The rearrangement joins TRBV6-6 to TRBJ2-7, with 10 nucleotides matching TRBD2. The CDR3 totals 14 residues. CDR1 is MNHNY and CDR2 is SVGAGI in the germline V gene (reference sequence). Trimming at V came to 7 bases and at J to 6 bases, leaving 9 bases not matched to a gene. CDR3 protein: CASTATSGAREQYF. CDR3 sequence (DNA): TGTGCCAGCACCGCAACTAGCGGGGCACGCGAGCAGTACTTC.